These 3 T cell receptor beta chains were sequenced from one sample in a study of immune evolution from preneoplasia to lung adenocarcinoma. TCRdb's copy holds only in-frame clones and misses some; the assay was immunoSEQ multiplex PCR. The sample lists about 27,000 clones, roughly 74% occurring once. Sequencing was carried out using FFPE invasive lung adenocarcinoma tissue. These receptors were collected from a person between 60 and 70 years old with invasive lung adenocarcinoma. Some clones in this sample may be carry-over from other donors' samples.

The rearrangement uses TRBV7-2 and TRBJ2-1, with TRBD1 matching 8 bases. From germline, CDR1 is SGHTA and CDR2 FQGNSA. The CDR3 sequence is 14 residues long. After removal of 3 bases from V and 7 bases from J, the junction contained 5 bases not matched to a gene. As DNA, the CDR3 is TGTGCCAGCAGCTTTCGGACAGGGAGAAATGAGCAGTTCTTC. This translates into CASSFRTGRNEQFF.

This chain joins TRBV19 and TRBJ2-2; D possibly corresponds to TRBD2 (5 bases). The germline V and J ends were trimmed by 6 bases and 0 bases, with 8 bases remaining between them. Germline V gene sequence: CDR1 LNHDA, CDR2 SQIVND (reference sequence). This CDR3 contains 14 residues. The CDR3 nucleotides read TGTGCCAGTAGGCCGGGGACGAACACCGGGGAGCTGTTTTTT. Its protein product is CASRPGTNTGELFF.

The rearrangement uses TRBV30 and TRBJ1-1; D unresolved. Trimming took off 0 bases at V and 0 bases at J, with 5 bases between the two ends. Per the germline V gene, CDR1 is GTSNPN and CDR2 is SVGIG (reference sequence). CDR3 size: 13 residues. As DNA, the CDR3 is TGTGCCTGGAGTGTACGACTGAACACTGAAGCTTTCTTT. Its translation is CAWSVRLNTEAFF.